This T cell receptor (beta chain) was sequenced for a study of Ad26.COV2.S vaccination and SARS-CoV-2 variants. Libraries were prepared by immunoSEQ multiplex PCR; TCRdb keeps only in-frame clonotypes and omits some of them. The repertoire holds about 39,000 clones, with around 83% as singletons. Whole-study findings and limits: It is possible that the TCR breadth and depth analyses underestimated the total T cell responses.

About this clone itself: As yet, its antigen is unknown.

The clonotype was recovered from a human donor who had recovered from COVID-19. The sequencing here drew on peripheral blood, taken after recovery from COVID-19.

The CDR3 bases are TGTGCCTGGAGTCTCAAAGCGGGTGCCTACGAGCAGTACTTC. Translation gives CAWSLKAGAYEQYF. This chain uses TRBV30 with TRBJ2-7, with D possibly matching TRBD2 (6 bases). Trimming shortened V by 2 bases and J by 2 bases, and 13 bases separated the two germline ends. From germline, CDR1 is GTSNPN and CDR2 SVGIG (reference sequence). The CDR3 has 14 residues.